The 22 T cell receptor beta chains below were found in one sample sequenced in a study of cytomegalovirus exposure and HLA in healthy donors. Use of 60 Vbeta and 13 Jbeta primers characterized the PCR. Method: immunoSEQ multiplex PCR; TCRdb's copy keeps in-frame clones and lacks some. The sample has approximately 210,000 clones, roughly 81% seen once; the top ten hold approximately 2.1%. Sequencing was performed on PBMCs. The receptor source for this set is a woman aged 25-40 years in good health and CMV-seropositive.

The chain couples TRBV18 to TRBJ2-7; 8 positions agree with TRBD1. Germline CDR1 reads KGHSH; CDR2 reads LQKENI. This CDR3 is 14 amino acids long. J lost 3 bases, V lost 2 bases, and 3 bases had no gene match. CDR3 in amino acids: CASSPLGQDYEQYF. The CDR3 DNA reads TGTGCCAGCTCACCATTGGGACAGGACTACGAGCAGTACTTC.

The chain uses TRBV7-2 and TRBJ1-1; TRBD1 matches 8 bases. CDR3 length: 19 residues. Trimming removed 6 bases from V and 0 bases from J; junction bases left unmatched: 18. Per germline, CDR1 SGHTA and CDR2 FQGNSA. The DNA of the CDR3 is TGTGCCAGCAGAGCCAGGACAGGGTCCTTTTACGCCATGAACACTGAAGCTTTCTTT. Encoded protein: CASRARTGSFYAMNTEAFF.

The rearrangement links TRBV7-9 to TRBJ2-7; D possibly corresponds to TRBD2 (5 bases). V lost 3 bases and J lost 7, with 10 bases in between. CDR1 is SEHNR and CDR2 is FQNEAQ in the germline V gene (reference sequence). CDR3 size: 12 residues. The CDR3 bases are TGTGCCAGCAGCTTCGGAGGCGGAGAGCAGTACTTC. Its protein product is CASSFGGGEQYF.

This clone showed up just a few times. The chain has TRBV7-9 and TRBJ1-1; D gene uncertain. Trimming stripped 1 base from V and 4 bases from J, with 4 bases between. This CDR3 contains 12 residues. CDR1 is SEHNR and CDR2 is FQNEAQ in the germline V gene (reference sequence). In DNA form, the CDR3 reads TGTGCCAGCAGCTTAGGGAGCACTGAAGCTTTCTTT. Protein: CASSLGSTEAFF. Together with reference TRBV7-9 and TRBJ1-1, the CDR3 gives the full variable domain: DTGVSQNPRHKITKRGQNVTFRCDPISEHNRLYWYRQTLGQGPEFLTYFQNEAQLEKSRLLSDRFSAERPKGSFSTLEIQRTEQGDSAMYLCASSLGSTEAFFGQGTRLTVV.

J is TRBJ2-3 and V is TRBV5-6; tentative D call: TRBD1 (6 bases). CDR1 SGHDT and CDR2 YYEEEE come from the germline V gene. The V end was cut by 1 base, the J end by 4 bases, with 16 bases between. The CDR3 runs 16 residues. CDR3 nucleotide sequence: TGTGCCAGCAGCTTGTTACAGGGAATTCTAGCAGATACGCAGTATTTT. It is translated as CASSLLQGILADTQYF.

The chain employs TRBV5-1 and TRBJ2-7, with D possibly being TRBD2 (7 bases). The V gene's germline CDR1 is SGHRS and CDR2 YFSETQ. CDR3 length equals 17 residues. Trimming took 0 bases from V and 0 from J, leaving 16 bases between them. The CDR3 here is CASSLGSRGGTSYEQYF. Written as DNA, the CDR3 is TGCGCCAGCAGCTTGGGCTCGAGGGGGGGAACCTCCTACGAGCAGTACTTC.

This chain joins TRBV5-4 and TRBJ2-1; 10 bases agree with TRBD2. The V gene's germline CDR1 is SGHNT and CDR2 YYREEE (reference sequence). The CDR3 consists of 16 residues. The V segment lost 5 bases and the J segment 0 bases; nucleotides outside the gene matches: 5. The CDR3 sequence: CASSVGLAASYNEQFF. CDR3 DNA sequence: TGTGCCAGCAGTGTTGGACTAGCGGCCTCCTACAATGAGCAGTTCTTC.

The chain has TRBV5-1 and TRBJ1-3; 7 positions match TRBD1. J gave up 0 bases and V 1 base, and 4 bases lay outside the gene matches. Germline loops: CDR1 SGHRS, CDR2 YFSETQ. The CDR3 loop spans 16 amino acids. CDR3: CASSLWTGDSGNTIYF. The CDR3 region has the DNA TGCGCCAGCAGCTTGTGGACAGGTGACTCTGGAAACACCATATATTTT. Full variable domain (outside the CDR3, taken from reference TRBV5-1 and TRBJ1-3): KAGVTQTPRYLIKTRGQQVTLSCSPISGHRSVSWYQQTPGQGLQFLFEYFSETQRNKGNFPGRFSGRQFSNSRSEMNVSTLELGDSALYLCASSLWTGDSGNTIYFGEGSWLTVV.

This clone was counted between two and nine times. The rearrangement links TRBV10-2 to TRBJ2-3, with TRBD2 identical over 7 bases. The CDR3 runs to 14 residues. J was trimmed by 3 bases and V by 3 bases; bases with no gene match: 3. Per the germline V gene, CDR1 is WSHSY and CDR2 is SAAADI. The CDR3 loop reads CASSEGLETDTQYF. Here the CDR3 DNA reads TGCGCCAGCAGTGAAGGACTAGAAACAGATACGCAGTATTTT.

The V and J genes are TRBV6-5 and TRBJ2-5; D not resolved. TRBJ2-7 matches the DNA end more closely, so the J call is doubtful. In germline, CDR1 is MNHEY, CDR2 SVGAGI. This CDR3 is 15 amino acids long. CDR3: CASRPVRSHTYEQYF. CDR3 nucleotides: TGTGCCAGCAGACCCGTCAGGTCCCATACCTACGAGCAGTACTTC.

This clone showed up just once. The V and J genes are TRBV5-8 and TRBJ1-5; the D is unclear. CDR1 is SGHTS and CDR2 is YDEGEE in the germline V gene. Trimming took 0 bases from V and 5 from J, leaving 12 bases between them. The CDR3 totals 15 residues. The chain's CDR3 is CASSLVLGTYQPQHF. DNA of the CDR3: TGTGCCAGCAGCTTGGTGTTGGGCACATATCAGCCCCAGCATTTT.

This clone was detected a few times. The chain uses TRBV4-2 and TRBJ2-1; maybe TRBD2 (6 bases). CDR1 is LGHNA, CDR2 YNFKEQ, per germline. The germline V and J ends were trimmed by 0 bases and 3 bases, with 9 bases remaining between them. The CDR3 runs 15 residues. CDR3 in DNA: TGTGCCAGCAGCCAAGAACTAGCTTACTACAATGAGCAGTTCTTC. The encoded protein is CASSQELAYYNEQFF.

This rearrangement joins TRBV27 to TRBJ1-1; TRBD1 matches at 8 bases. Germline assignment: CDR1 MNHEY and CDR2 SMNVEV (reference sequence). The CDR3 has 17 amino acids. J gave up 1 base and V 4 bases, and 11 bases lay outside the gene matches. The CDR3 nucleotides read TGTGCCAGCAGTTCGCTTCACCAGGGGGCGAAGAACACTGAAGCTTTCTTT. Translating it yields CASSSLHQGAKNTEAFF.

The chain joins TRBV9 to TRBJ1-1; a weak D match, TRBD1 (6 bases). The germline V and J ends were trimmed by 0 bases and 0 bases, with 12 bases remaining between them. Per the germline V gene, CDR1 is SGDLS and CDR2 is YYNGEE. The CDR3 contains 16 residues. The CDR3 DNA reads TGTGCCAGCAGCGTAGGGCAGGGGCGAATGAACACTGAAGCTTTCTTT. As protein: CASSVGQGRMNTEAFF.

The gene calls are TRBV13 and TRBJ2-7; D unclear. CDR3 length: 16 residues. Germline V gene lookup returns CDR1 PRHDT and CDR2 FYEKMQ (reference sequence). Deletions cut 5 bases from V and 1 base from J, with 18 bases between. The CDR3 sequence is CASSRIRLRSSYEQYF. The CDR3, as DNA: TGTGCCAGCAGCCGTATCCGGTTAAGATCGTCCTACGAGCAGTACTTC.

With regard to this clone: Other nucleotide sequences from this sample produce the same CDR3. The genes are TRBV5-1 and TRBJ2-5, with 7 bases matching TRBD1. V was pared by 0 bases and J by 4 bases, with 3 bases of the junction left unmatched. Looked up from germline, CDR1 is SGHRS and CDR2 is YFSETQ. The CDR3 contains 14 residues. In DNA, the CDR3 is TGCGCCAGCAGCTTGGACAGGGGTCGAGAGACCCAGTACTTC. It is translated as CASSLDRGRETQYF.

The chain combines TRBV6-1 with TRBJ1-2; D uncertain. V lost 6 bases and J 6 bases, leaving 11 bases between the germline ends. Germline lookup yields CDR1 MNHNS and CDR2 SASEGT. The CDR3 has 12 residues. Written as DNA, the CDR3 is TGTGCCAGCAGGAGCGGGCCCCATGGCTACACCTTC. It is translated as CASRSGPHGYTF.

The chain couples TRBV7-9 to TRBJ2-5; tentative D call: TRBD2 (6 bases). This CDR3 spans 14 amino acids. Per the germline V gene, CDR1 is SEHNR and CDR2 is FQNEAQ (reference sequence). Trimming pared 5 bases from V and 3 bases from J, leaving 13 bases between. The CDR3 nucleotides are TGTGCCAGCAGCCCGAGGGACTTAAAAGAGACCCAGTACTTC. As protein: CASSPRDLKETQYF.

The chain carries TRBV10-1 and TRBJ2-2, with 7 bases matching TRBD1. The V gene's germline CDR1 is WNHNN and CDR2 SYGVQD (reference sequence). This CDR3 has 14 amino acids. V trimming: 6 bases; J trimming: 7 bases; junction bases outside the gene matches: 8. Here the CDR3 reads CASRGGRTRGELFF. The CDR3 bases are TGCGCCAGCAGAGGGGGCAGAACCCGCGGGGAGCTGTTTTTT.

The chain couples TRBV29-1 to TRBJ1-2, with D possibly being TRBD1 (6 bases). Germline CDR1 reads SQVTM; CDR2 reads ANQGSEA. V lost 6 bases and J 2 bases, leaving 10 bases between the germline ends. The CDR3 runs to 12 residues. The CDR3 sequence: CSVLRGNYGYTF. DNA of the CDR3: TGCAGCGTACTCAGGGGAAACTATGGCTACACCTTC.

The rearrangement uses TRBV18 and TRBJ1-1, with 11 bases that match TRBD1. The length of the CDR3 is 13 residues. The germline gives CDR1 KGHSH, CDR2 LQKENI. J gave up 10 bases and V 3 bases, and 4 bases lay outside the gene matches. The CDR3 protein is CASSPNGQGAAFF. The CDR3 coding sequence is TGTGCCAGCTCACCCAACGGACAGGGGGCAGCTTTCTTT.

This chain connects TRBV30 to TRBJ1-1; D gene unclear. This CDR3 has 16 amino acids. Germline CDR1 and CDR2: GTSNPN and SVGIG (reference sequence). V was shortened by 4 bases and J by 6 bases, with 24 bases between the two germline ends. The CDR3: CAWTGMGSLFFAEAFF. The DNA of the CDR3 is TGTGCCTGGACGGGAATGGGCAGTTTGTTTTTCGCTGAAGCTTTCTTT.